What follows are 18 T cell receptor beta chains derived from one specimen sequenced in a study of T cells in Graves' hyperthyroidism and ophthalmopathy. Amplification of TCR beta CDR3 regions was performed using RNA transcripts as template. Researchers ran a first-round RT-PCR on the TCR CDR3 using the HTBI primer set. Each CDR3 protein gets one entry after TCRdb re-called the multiplex PCR reads with MiXCR. The data hold fewer than 500,000 distinct CDR3 sequences, with more than 14% observed a single time. The sequencing input was blood. The receptors stem from a woman aged 30 to 39 with Graves' ophthalmopathy.

This clonotype has a count of ten or more. The chain links TRBV20-1 to TRBJ2-7, with 12 bases identical to TRBD1. The J segment lost 2 bases and the V segment lost 5 bases, leaving 7 bases of the junction unmatched. The CDR3 runs to 15 residues. The germline gives CDR1 DFQATT, CDR2 SNEGSKA (reference sequence). CDR3 DNA sequence: TGCAGTGCTCAGGGACAGGGGGCAATAACCTACGAGCAGTACTTC. Protein sequence: CSAQGQGAITYEQYF.

This clonotype showed up many times. The V gene is TRBV2, the J gene TRBJ1-1; D not resolved. The CDR3 consists of 11 residues. Between the trimmed V and J ends, which lost 7 bases and 10 bases, there was a span of 13 bases. Looked up from germline, CDR1 is SNHLY and CDR2 is FYNNEI. The CDR3 protein is CASIAFQRAFF. CDR3 sequence (DNA): TGTGCCAGCATCGCTTTTCAGCGAGCTTTCTTT.

This clonotype was seen ten or more times. The chain combines TRBV4-2 with TRBJ2-7; D uncertain. This CDR3 has 14 residues. V gave up 1 base and J gave up 2 bases, with 9 bases separating them. The germline V gene has CDR1 LGHNA and CDR2 YNFKEQ. The CDR3 region has the DNA TGTGCCAGCAGCCAAGGGATCGGAGCCTACGAGCAGTACTTC. Residues: CASSQGIGAYEQYF.

This clonotype has a handful of counts. This may stem from a read error, because a much larger clone lies one nucleotide away. This sequence joins TRBV30 and TRBJ2-1; 11 bases fit TRBD2. This CDR3 has 13 residues. Germline-derived CDR1 and CDR2 are GTSNPN and SVGIG (reference sequence). The CDR3 region has the DNA TGTGTCTGGAGTAGCGGGGGGGCGGTGGAGCAGTTCTTC. It encodes CVWSSGGAVEQFF.

The V call is TRBV19, the J call TRBJ1-1; D gene ambiguous. Germline V CDR1 and CDR2: LNHDA, SQIVND (reference sequence). The V end lost 1 base, the J end lost 1 base, and 4 bases lay between the germline ends. The CDR3 loop spans 13 amino acids. DNA of the CDR3: TGTGCCAGTAGTATAGTCAAGAACACTGAAGCTTTCTTT. It encodes CASSIVKNTEAFF.

In its sample, this clonotype was seen many times. The chain is built from TRBV10-1 and TRBJ2-1; 8 bases match TRBD2. CDR1 WNHNN and CDR2 SYGVQD come from the germline V gene (reference sequence). Trimming at V came to 7 bases and at J to 8 bases, leaving 7 bases not matched to a gene. This CDR3 spans 13 amino acids. The CDR3: CASTPGLGDEQFF. Written as DNA, the CDR3 is TGCGCCAGCACTCCGGGACTAGGGGATGAGCAGTTCTTC.

This clonotype was recorded many times. The V and J genes are TRBV4-1 and TRBJ2-3; a weak D match, TRBD2 (6 bases). This CDR3 contains 16 residues. Between the trimmed V and J ends, which lost 4 bases and 5 bases, there was a span of 19 bases. Per the germline V gene, CDR1 is MGHRA and CDR2 is YSYEKL. The CDR3 region has the DNA TGCGCCAGCAGCCCCCGAGGCCTTCCCGGGGGAGATACGCAGTATTTT. It yields the protein CASSPRGLPGGDTQYF.

This clonotype was counted many times. The chain combines TRBV9 with TRBJ1-1; 7 nucleotides align to TRBD1. Germline-derived CDR1 and CDR2 are SGDLS and YYNGEE. V gave up 3 bases and J gave up 3 bases; unmatched junction bases: 8. CDR3 length: 15 amino acids. Here the CDR3 reads CASSAQTGLDTEAFF. CDR3 DNA sequence: TGTGCCAGCAGCGCCCAGACAGGGTTGGACACTGAAGCTTTCTTT.

This clonotype was detected many times. The CDR3 here is CASSLGAGTEAFF. The CDR3 nucleotides read TGTGCCAGCAGCTTAGGGGCGGGCACTGAAGCTTTCTTT. V usage is TRBV7-6 and J usage is TRBJ1-1; D remains unclear. This CDR3 spans 13 amino acids. Germline V gene sequence: CDR1 SGHVS, CDR2 FNYEAQ. Trimming removed 1 base from V and 4 bases from J, with 7 bases in between.

This clonotype has at least ten counts. The chain's CDR3 is CASSAGQGALSEQYF. In DNA form, the CDR3 reads TGTGCCAGCAGCGCAGGACAGGGGGCGCTTAGCGAGCAGTACTTC. The chain couples TRBV7-9 to TRBJ2-7, with TRBD1 identical over 11 bases. V was clipped by 5 bases and J by 6 bases; unmatched bases: 9. The CDR3 has 15 amino acids. CDR1 is SEHNR and CDR2 is FQNEAQ in the germline V gene (reference sequence).

This clonotype was observed at least ten times. The chain combines TRBV28 with TRBJ2-1, with 8 bases aligning to TRBD1. This CDR3 has 13 amino acids. Germline V gene data show CDR1 as MDHEN and CDR2 as SYDVKM. J was trimmed by 8 bases and V by 2 bases; bases with no gene match: 2. CDR3 DNA: TGTGCCAGCAGTTTACAACAGGGGGATGAGCAGTTCTTC. Its translation: CASSLQQGDEQFF.

The V gene is TRBV5-1, the J gene TRBJ2-5, with 14 bases identical to TRBD2. Losses at the gene ends were 3 bases for V and 5 bases for J; bases not matched to a gene: 15. From germline, CDR1 is SGHRS and CDR2 YFSETQ. This CDR3 is built from 19 residues. For the CDR3, the DNA is TGCGCCAGCAGCTCGACACCTGGACTAGCGGGGGGACCCGGGGAGACCCAGTACTTC. Its translation is CASSSTPGLAGGPGETQYF.

This clonotype was detected ten times or more. The chain couples TRBV2 to TRBJ1-6, with 8 positions matching TRBD1. Losses at the gene ends were 3 bases for V and 9 bases for J; bases not matched to a gene: 4. The CDR3 extends over 14 amino acids. Germline V gene data show CDR1 as SNHLY and CDR2 as FYNNEI. The CDR3 loop reads CASSDRGRISPLHF. The CDR3 bases are TGTGCCAGCAGTGACAGGGGGCGAATTTCACCCCTCCACTTT.

The sample holds many counts of this clonotype. The V gene is TRBV12-3 or TRBV12-4, the J gene TRBJ1-3; D is undetermined. This CDR3 is 13 amino acids long. V was pared by 7 bases and J by 2 bases, with 9 bases between. CDR3 bases: TGTGCCAGCAAGAAGGCGGCTGGAAACACCATATATTTT. Translating gives CASKKAAGNTIYF.

This clonotype was observed a handful of times. The rearrangement uses TRBV10-3 and TRBJ2-3, with 13 bases lining up with TRBD2. The V segment lost 4 bases and the J segment 6 bases; nucleotides outside the gene matches: 1. CDR1 is ENHRY, CDR2 SYGVKD, per germline. The CDR3 spans 14 residues. DNA for the CDR3: TGTGCCATCAGTGGGACTAGCGGGGGTGATACGCAGTATTTT. Its translation is CAISGTSGGDTQYF.

The table lists this clonotype with many counts. This chain uses TRBV7-2 with TRBJ2-7; perhaps D is TRBD1 or TRBD2 (6 bases each). Germline V CDR1 and CDR2: SGHTA, FQGNSA. CDR3 length equals 14 residues. Trimming shortened V by 3 bases and J by 5 bases, and 14 bases separated the two germline ends. CDR3 residues: CASSFGGRLDEQYF. CDR3 nucleotide sequence: TGTGCCAGCAGCTTCGGGGGCCGACTTGACGAGCAGTACTTC.

The rearrangement links TRBV19 to TRBJ2-1; 7 bases align to TRBD1. Germline CDR1 and CDR2: LNHDA and SQIVND (reference sequence). Trimming at V came to 5 bases and at J to 4 bases, leaving 11 bases not matched to a gene. CDR3 length: 16 amino acids. The CDR3 region is CASSLCTGTVYNEQFF. The CDR3 nucleotides read TGTGCCAGTAGTTTATGTACCGGGACAGTATACAATGAGCAGTTCTTC.

This clonotype showed up many times. V and J are TRBV20-1 and TRBJ2-7; 9 positions match TRBD2. Germline V gene data show CDR1 as DFQATT and CDR2 as SNEGSKA (reference sequence). The CDR3 is made up of 13 amino acids. V was pared by 6 bases and J by 5 bases, with 8 bases of the junction left unmatched. The CDR3 sequence: CSAARLAANEQYF. The CDR3 nucleotides are TGCAGTGCCGCCCGACTAGCGGCTAACGAGCAGTACTTC.